Shown below are 29 T cell receptor delta chains from a single sample sequenced in a study of gamma delta lymphoproliferative disorders and STAT genes. Sequencing used genomic DNA taken from PBMCs of patients and controls. TCRdb re-called clones from the multiplex PCR reads via CATT. The sample has roughly 1,100 delta-chain clones; roughly 1.6% are singletons. Sequences were obtained from blood. Receptors were obtained from a human donor in good health.

This clone was found a few times. TCRdb lists the protein of a much larger clone for this DNA, which differs at residue 14, so this is likely a read error; the protein given here is translated from the DNA itself. The chain carries TRDV2 and TRDJ1; 12 bases agree with TRDD3. With V trimmed by 3 bases and J by 2 bases, 18 bases remained unmatched. CDR3 size: 20 residues. Germline V lookup: CDR1 GEAIGNYY, CDR2 EKD. DNA of the CDR3: TGTGCCTGTGACCCGCTTGCAACTGGGGGATACAATCTCTCGACCGATAAACTCATCTTT. Encoded protein: CACDPLATGGYNLSTDKLIF.

Concerning this clone: The TCRdb protein, from a much larger clone, departs from this DNA's translation at residue 16, likely by read error; the protein shown derives from the DNA. This chain connects TRDV1 to TRDJ1; the D is unclear. Germline V gene data show CDR1 as TSWWSYY and CDR2 as QGS. The CDR3 has 19 amino acids. The CDR3 DNA reads TGTGCTCTTGGGGAACCTTATATAGCACGTACCCTGTACACCGATGAACTCATCTTT. Protein: CALGEPYIARTLYTDELIF.

Comment on this clone: Given a far larger clone just one base away, this is likely a sequencing read error. The sample has other DNA sequences that encode this CDR3 too. The chain is built from TRDV1 and TRDJ1; TRDD3 matches at 9 bases. Germline CDR1 is TSWWSYY and CDR2 is QGS. The J segment lost 2 bases and the V segment lost 0 bases, leaving 28 bases of the junction unmatched. This CDR3 has 24 residues. CDR3 residues: CALGELANSYWGTGLPHPTDKLIF. The CDR3 bases are TGTGCTCTTGGGGAACTAGCAAACTCGTACTGGGGGACGGGTTTGCCCCACCCGACCGATAAACTCATCTTT.

Notes on this clone: TCRdb's protein, taken from a much larger clone, differs from this DNA's translation at residue 9, likely owing to a read error; the protein displayed comes from the DNA. The chain carries TRDV1 and TRDJ1; TRDD3 agrees at 8 bases. CDR3 length: 23 residues. V was clipped by 9 bases and J by 3 bases; unmatched bases: 36. Looked up from germline, CDR1 is TSWWSYY and CDR2 is QGS. Here the CDR3 DNA reads TGTGCTCTCTGCGGTGGGACCTACTCCGTACTGGGGGCCTCGATAATACGGGCCGATAAACTCATCTTT. It translates to CALCGGTYSVLGASIIRADKLIF.

As for this clone: Given a far larger clone just one base away, this is likely a sequencing read error. Other DNA sequences in this sample translate to the same CDR3. The chain recombines TRDV2 with TRDJ1; possibly TRDD3 for D (6 bases). Looked up from germline, CDR1 is GEAIGNYY and CDR2 is EKD. This CDR3 comprises 16 residues. V was trimmed by 4 bases and J by 3 bases, leaving 20 bases between them. The CDR3 is CACEGGGLPCADKLIF. CDR3 bases: TGTGCCTGTGAAGGCGGGGGACTACCTTGCGCCGATAAACTCATCTTT.

This clone has just a few counts. The TCRdb protein, from a much larger clone, departs from this DNA's translation at residue 9, likely by read error; the protein shown derives from the DNA. V gene TRDV3 combines with J gene TRDJ1; TRDD3 matches at 10 bases. J was trimmed by 1 base and V by 1 base; bases with no gene match: 18. CDR3 length: 19 residues. CDR1 and CDR2 from the germline V gene are TVYSNPD and GDNSRS (reference sequence). CDR3 in amino acids: CAFKFTREWYWGITDKLIF. The CDR3 DNA is TGTGCCTTTAAATTCACTCGAGAGTGGTACTGGGGGATCACCGATAAACTCATCTTT.

Turning to this clone: The protein in TCRdb stems from a much larger clone and differs at residue 18 from this DNA's translation, likely a read error; here the protein is translated from the DNA. CDR3 nucleotides: TGTGCTCTTGGGGAACTAGCAAACTCGTACTGGGGGACGGGTCTGCCCCACCTGACCGATAAACTCATCTTT. Its protein is CALGELANSYWGTGLPHLTDKLIF. This rearrangement joins TRDV1 to TRDJ1; 9 nucleotides line up with TRDD3. From germline, CDR1 is TSWWSYY and CDR2 QGS. Trimming cost V 0 bases and J 2 bases; bases outside gene matches: 28. The CDR3 covers 24 residues.

This clone is large by share. The same CDR3 arises from other DNA sequences in this sample as well. No V segment was called; the J segment is TRDJ1. The CDR3 length is 15 residues. The CDR3 nucleotides are TGTGCTCTTAGGGATCCCCCCCGCCAGTACGCCAAACTCATCTTT. It codes for CALRDPPRQYAKLIF.

Worth noting for this clone: TCRdb's entry gives the protein of a much larger clone, which mismatches this DNA's translation at residue 5, likely from a read error; the protein reported here is translated from the DNA. The chain carries TRDV1 and TRDJ4; D tentatively reads TRDD2 or TRDD3 (6 bases each). The CDR3 loop spans 20 amino acids. V lost 4 bases, J lost 0 bases, and 30 bases lay in between. Germline-derived CDR1 and CDR2 are TSWWSYY and QGS. The CDR3: CALGVGWDPPTVLGARPLIF. CDR3 nucleotides: TGTGCTCTTGGGGTAGGGTGGGATCCTCCTACCGTACTGGGAGCCAGACCCCTGATCTTT.

Note on this clone: It differs at one base from a far larger clone, so likely a read error. This sample also contains other DNA sequences that code for the same CDR3. The chain couples TRDV3 to TRDJ1; 9 nucleotides align to TRDD3. Germline values: CDR1 TVYSNPD, CDR2 GDNSRS (reference sequence). The CDR3 is made up of 21 amino acids. Trimming removed 0 bases from V and 6 bases from J; junction bases left unmatched: 29. Here the CDR3 reads CAFRPFTLPPLGDIRGHKLIF. In nucleotides, the CDR3 is TGTGCCTTTAGGCCCTTCACCCTTCCCCCATTGGGGGATATTCGGGGGCATAAACTCATCTTT. The full variable domain, with the rest looked up from reference TRDV3 and TRDJ1, is CDKVTQSSPDQTVASGSEVVLLCTYDTVYSNPDLFWYRIRPDYSFQFVFYGDNSRSEGADFTQGRFSVKHILTQKAFHLVISPVRTEDSATYYCAFRPFTLPPLGDIRGHKLIFGKGTRVTVEP.

This clone was observed a few times. It differs at one base from a far larger clone, so likely a read error. Other DNA sequences from this sample encode an identical CDR3 as well. The chain employs TRDV1 and TRDJ1; D is unresolved. Per the germline V gene, CDR1 is TSWWSYY and CDR2 is QGS. This CDR3 has 19 amino acids. The DNA of the CDR3 is TGTGCTCTTGGGGAACCTTATATAGCACGTACCCTGTACACCGATAAACTTATCTTT. Amino acid sequence: CALGEPYIARTLYTDKLIF.

This clone was observed a handful of times. This DNA's translation and the protein TCRdb lists, from a much larger clone, do not match at residue 7, likely due to a read error; the protein shown is translated from the DNA. The chain has TRDV1 and TRDJ1, with 9 positions matching TRDD3. J lost 2 bases, V lost 0 bases, and 28 bases had no gene match. There are 24 residues in the CDR3. Germline V lookup: CDR1 TSWWSYY, CDR2 QGS. The CDR3 nucleotides are TGTGCTCTTGGGGAACTAACAAACTCGTACTGGGGGACGGGTCTGCCCCACCCGACCGATAAACTCATCTTT. Translated: CALGELTNSYWGTGLPHPTDKLIF.

With respect to this clone: The protein given by TCRdb reflects a much larger clone and differs at residue 7 from this DNA's translation, likely from a read error; the protein shown is the DNA's translation. V gene TRDV1 combines with J gene TRDJ1; D is perhaps TRDD3 (6 bases). There are 17 residues in the CDR3. Trimming shortened V by 0 bases and J by 0 bases, and 14 bases separated the two germline ends. Per the germline V gene, CDR1 is TSWWSYY and CDR2 is QGS. In DNA form, the CDR3 reads TGTGCTCTTGGGGAACTACGGGGGACCCCTTACACCGATAAACTCATCTTT. Residues: CALGELRGTPYTDKLIF.

Of note for this clone: TCRdb records a much larger clone's protein for this DNA, with a difference at residue 8 that likely arises from a read error; the protein given is the translation of the DNA. The chain couples TRDV2 to TRDJ1; possibly TRDD3 for D (6 bases). The germline gives CDR1 GEAIGNYY, CDR2 EKD. The V end lost 2 bases, the J end lost 1 base, and 16 bases lay between the germline ends. This CDR3 region has 16 residues. The CDR3 region is CACDSLLEDTTDKLIF. The DNA for the CDR3 is TGTGCCTGTGACAGTTTACTGGAGGATACCACCGATAAACTCATCTTT.

This clone was picked up a small number of times. A far more abundant clone sits one base away, making this likely a read error. Other nucleotide sequences from this sample produce the same CDR3. The chain carries TRDV1 and TRDJ1, with 7 bases fitting TRDD3. The CDR3 covers 17 residues. CDR1 and CDR2 (germline): TSWWSYY, QGS. The trim removed 0 bases at V and 2 bases at J, leaving 9 bases unmatched. The CDR3 DNA is TGTGCTCTTGGGGAACTATGGGGGACCCCTTATACCGATAAACTCATCTTT. It yields the protein CALGELWGTPYTDKLIF.

By share, this clone ranks as medium-sized. This likely traces to a read error, being one base from a far larger clone. Within the sample, other DNA sequences also encode this same CDR3. The chain is built from TRDV1 and TRDJ1, with 9 bases identical to TRDD3. In germline, CDR1 is TSWWSYY, CDR2 QGS. The CDR3 covers 22 residues. The CDR3 sequence is CALGELPLPIPPMGIRGDKLIF. CDR3 DNA sequence: TGCGCTCTTGGGGAATTGCCCCTTCCCATTCCCCCCATGGGGATACGCGGCGATAAACTCATCTTT.

A note on this clone: The TCRdb protein, from a much larger clone, departs from this DNA's translation at residue 16, likely by read error; the protein shown derives from the DNA. This chain links TRDV1 with TRDJ1; 9 bases align to TRDD3. Germline trimming cut 0 bases from V and 2 bases from J; bases unmatched to any gene: 28. Germline V gives CDR1 TSWWSYY, CDR2 QGS. The CDR3 is made up of 24 amino acids. DNA for the CDR3: TGTGCTCTTGGGGAACTAGCAAACTCGTACTGGGGGACGGGTCTGCGCCACCCGACCGATAAACTCATCTTT. It is translated as CALGELANSYWGTGLRHPTDKLIF.

On this clone itself: The protein held in TCRdb is that of a much larger clone and does not match this DNA's translation at residue 19, likely because of a read error; the protein shown is translated from the DNA. J is TRDJ1 and V is TRDV3; TRDD3 aligns across 11 bases. Germline CDR1 and CDR2: TVYSNPD and GDNSRS (reference sequence). CDR3 length: 21 residues. The chain's CDR3 is CAFRPFTLPPLGDIRGHKPIF. CDR3 DNA sequence: TGTGCCTTTAGGCCCTTCACCCTTCCCCCACTGGGGGATATTCGGGGGCATAAACCCATCTTT.

This clone was detected ten times or more. A far more abundant clone sits one base away, making this likely a read error. The CDR3 region has the DNA TGTGCTCTTGGGGAACTAGCAAACTCGTACTGGGGGGCGGGTCTGCCCCACCCGACCGATAAACTCATCTTT. This translates into CALGELANSYWGAGLPHPTDKLIF. The genes are TRDV1 and TRDJ1; the match to TRDD3 covers 8 bases. With 0 bases clipped from V and 2 bases from J, the junction kept 29 bases outside the gene matches. Germline CDR1 is TSWWSYY and CDR2 is QGS. The CDR3 runs to 24 residues.

This clone was seen a handful of times. The amino acid sequence in TCRdb belongs to a much larger clone and departs from this DNA's translation at residue 8, likely a sequencing read error; the sequence shown is translated from the DNA. The chain employs TRDV1 and TRDJ1; 9 bases fit TRDD3. Trimming cost V 0 bases and J 2 bases; bases outside gene matches: 28. Per germline, CDR1 TSWWSYY and CDR2 QGS. CDR3 length: 24 amino acids. The CDR3 DNA follows: TGTGCTCTTGGGGAACTAGCAGACTCGTACTGGGGGACGGGTCTGCCCCACCCGACCGATAAACTCATCTTT. It yields the protein CALGELADSYWGTGLPHPTDKLIF.

This clone is hyperexpanded (1% or more) by share. Other nucleotide sequences from this sample produce the same CDR3. V gene TRDV2 combines with J gene TRDJ1; D ambiguous. Germline-derived CDR1 and CDR2 are GEAIGNYY and EKD. The CDR3 covers 19 residues. Trimming pared 3 bases from V and 0 bases from J, leaving 25 bases between. The chain's CDR3 is CACDPLYTLGSKYTDKLIF. DNA of the CDR3: TGTGCCTGTGACCCTCTCTACACCTTGGGTTCTAAGTACACCGATAAACTCATCTTT.

In regard to this clone: A far more abundant clone sits one base away, making this likely a read error. This sample includes further DNA sequences coding for the same CDR3. The V and J genes are TRDV1 and TRDJ4; D tentatively fits TRDD2 or TRDD3 (6 bases each). The length of the CDR3 is 20 residues. Germline V gene sequence: CDR1 TSWWSYY, CDR2 QGS. Trimming stripped 2 bases from V and 0 bases from J, with 28 bases between. The CDR3 reads CALGEGWDPPTVLGARPLIF. CDR3 nucleotide sequence: TGTGCTCTTGGGGAAGGGTGGGATCCTCCTACCGTACTGGGTGCCAGACCCCTGATCTTT.

On this clone: A far larger clone is off by one base, so a read error is likely. Other DNA sequences of this sample code for an identical CDR3. The chain combines TRDV1 with TRDJ1, with 7 nucleotides matching TRDD3. This CDR3 has 13 amino acids. Germline loops: CDR1 TSWWSYY, CDR2 QGS. CDR3 region: CALGAVGDPKLIF. In DNA form, the CDR3 reads TGTGCCCTTGGAGCTGTGGGGGACCCAAAACTCATCTTT.

This clone was counted between two and nine times. The protein TCRdb gives is from a much larger clone and does not agree with this DNA's translation at residue 16, likely a read error; the protein shown here comes from the DNA. This chain links TRDV2 with TRDJ1; D gene uncertain. The CDR3 runs to 19 residues. The germline V gene has CDR1 GEAIGNYY and CDR2 EKD. CDR3 protein: CACDPLYTLGSKYTDRLIF. The CDR3 nucleotides are TGTGCCTGTGACCCTCTCTACACCTTGGGTTCTAAGTACACCGATAGACTCATCTTT.

Within the sample, this clone is medium-sized. With a far larger clone one base away, a read error is the likely cause. The gene calls are TRDV2 and TRDJ1; 8 bases are a match to TRDD3. The CDR3 is made up of 15 amino acids. In germline, CDR1 is GEAIGNYY, CDR2 EKD. V dropped 4 bases and J dropped 0; count of bases not matched to a gene: 6. CDR3 region: CACEAPGDNTDKLIF. The CDR3 region has the DNA TGTGCCTGTGAAGCCCCGGGGGATAACACCGATAAACTCATCTTT.

About this clone: The protein in TCRdb stems from a much larger clone and differs at residue 19 from this DNA's translation, likely a read error; here the protein is translated from the DNA. This sequence joins TRDV1 and TRDJ1; 10 bases agree with TRDD3. The CDR3 spans 24 residues. The V gene's germline CDR1 is TSWWSYY and CDR2 QGS. V shed 2 bases and J 7 bases; nucleotides not matched to a gene: 34. CDR3 nucleotide sequence: TGTGCTCTTGGGGAATCGATCGGGTTCCCAGCCTTCCCGAGGAACTGGGGGATTGCCGTTAAACTCATCTTT. As protein: CALGESIGFPAFPRNWGIAVKLIF.

This CDR3 reads CAGDTHPYTDKLIF. CDR3 nucleotides: TGTGCTGGGGATACGCACCCATACACCGATAAACTCATCTTT. The chain combines TRDV2 with TRDJ1; 9 bases are shared with TRDD3. The CDR3 consists of 14 residues. Germline CDR1 and CDR2: GEAIGNYY and EKD.

As for this clone: A far larger clone is one nucleotide away, so this likely arose from a read error. The same CDR3 arises from other DNA sequences in this sample as well. This CDR3 reads CALGVILYWGDTGETDKLIF. Written as DNA, the CDR3 is TGTGCTCTTGGGGTTATTCTCTACTGGGGGGATACGGGGGAGACCGATAAACTCATCTTT. J is TRDJ1 and V is TRDV1; 10 bases line up with TRDD3. V gave up 4 bases and J gave up 2 bases; unmatched junction bases: 19. Germline CDR1 TSWWSYY, CDR2 QGS. The CDR3 contains 20 residues.

On this clone: The likely explanation is a read error, given a far larger clone one base away. Different DNA sequences within this sample yield the same CDR3. This chain connects TRDV3 to TRDJ1, with TRDD3 identical over 10 bases. The CDR3 totals 19 residues. The V gene end was trimmed by 1 base and the J gene end by 1 base; junction bases not matched to a gene: 18. CDR1 TVYSNPD and CDR2 GDNSRS come from the germline V gene (reference sequence). Here the CDR3 DNA reads TGTGCCTTTAAGTTCACTCGAGAGAGGTACTGGGGGATCACCGATAAACTCATCTTT. This codes for CAFKFTRERYWGITDKLIF. The full variable domain, in which reference TRDV3 and TRDJ1 provide the parts outside the CDR3, is CDKVTQSSPDQTVASGSEVVLLCTYDTVYSNPDLFWYRIRPDYSFQFVFYGDNSRSEGADFTQGRFSVKHILTQKAFHLVISPVRTEDSATYYCAFKFTRERYWGITDKLIFGKGTRVTVEP.